The text below deals with one T cell receptor beta chain. No antigen is known for it. The data originate from a study of diagnostic markers for celiac disease (dated by TCRdb to 2018 to 2021). Sequencing relied on an Illumina MiSeq. Each entry corresponds to one CDR3 protein sequence from reads that TCRdb reprocessed, and DNA is not given. The sample's records list over a thousand distinct CDR3 sequences. In total, the top ten clones hold under 40% of the sample. Measured from the cysteine to the phenylalanine, the CDR3 is 15 residues long. The entry carries no DNA sequence. CDR1 is given as MGHDK and CDR2 as SYGVNS, both from the germline V gene.

This receptor chain uses TRBV25-1 and TRBJ2-5; with no DNA, the TCRdb D assignment of TRBD2 cannot be verified. The sequencing sample was made of either unsorted cells or a sorted T cell fraction (not recorded which). This clonotype was obtained from a human donor. This table probably holds off-target reads from a library built for another chain. The CDR3 region reads CASSEWTSGRETQYF.